This record covers a single T cell receptor beta chain. The data stem from a study of shared clonotypes between healthy human individuals. Background on the study: CD4 naive cells filled three plates per donor, CD4 memory three, CD8 naive two and CD8 memory one.

Original processing notes: ImmunoSEQ only sent back junction sequences with no quality scores, so filtering was done differently. The table came from immunoSEQ multiplex PCR; TCRdb's copy has only in-frame clones and leaves some out. That table furnishes V, J and clone size, whereas the DNA furnished D and trimming. The table records over a million clones, more than 95% of them present only once. Germline-derived CDR1 and CDR2 are SNHLY and FYNNEI. V was pared by 0 bases and J by 6 bases, with 11 bases of the junction left unmatched. CDR3 length: 19 amino acids. Sequencing input: naive CD4+ T cells sorted from blood. Subset denoted: CD45RA+ positively selected. The source is a man aged 30 to 45 in good health. The chain uses TRBV2 and TRBJ2-7; TRBD2 aligns across 16 bases. In DNA, the CDR3 is TGTGCCAGCAGTGAAGCGCAACCGGGACTAGCGGGAGGGCGACGCGAGCAGTACTTC. Protein sequence: CASSEAQPGLAGGRREQYF.